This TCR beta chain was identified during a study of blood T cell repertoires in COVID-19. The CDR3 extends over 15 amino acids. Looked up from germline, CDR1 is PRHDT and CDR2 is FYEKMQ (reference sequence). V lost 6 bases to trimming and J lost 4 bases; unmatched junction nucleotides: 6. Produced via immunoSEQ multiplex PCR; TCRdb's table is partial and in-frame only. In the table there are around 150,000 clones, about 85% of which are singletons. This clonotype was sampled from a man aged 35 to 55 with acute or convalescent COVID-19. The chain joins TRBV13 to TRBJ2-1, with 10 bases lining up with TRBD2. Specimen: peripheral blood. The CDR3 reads CASSSGTSAYNEQFF. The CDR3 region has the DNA TGTGCCAGCAGTTCGGGGACTAGCGCTTACAATGAGCAGTTCTTC. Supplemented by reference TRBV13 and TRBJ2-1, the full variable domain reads AAGVIQSPRHLIKEKRETATLKCYPIPRHDTVYWYQQGPGQDPQFLISFYEKMQSDKGSIPDRFSAQQFSDYHSELNMSSLELGDSALYFCASSSGTSAYNEQFFGPGTRLTVL.